This is a list of T cell receptor beta chains from one sample in a study of vaccination and CD4 T cells after COVID-19. Via MiXCR, TCRdb re-called the PCR reads, giving one row per CDR3 protein. The sample shows about 13,000 distinct CDR3 sequences, around 56% of them seen only once. No antigen has been identified for these receptors. The material was cultured CD4+ T cells from blood, obtained after SARS-CoV-2 vaccination. The source is a human donor with COVID-19. The CDR3 runs from the conserved cysteine through the conserved F or W. A D gene is named only where the DNA matches it firmly. Size is stated for part of the rows, as once, few or many counts, or as a class when the clone is expanded.

d_call j_call v_call clone_size cdr3_nt cdr3_aa
. TRBJ1-5 TRBV19 few TGTGCCAGTAGTATTGGACAGCATAGCAATCAGCCCCAGCATTTT CASSIGQHSNQPQHF
. TRBJ2-1 TRBV7-8 . TGTGCCAGCAGCTTAATGCGGTCGCTCAATGAGCAGTTCTTC CASSLMRSLNEQFF
TRBD2 TRBJ2-3 TRBV24-1 few TGTGCCACCAGTGTTAGCGGGGGCACAGATACGCAGTATTTT CATSVSGGTDTQYF
. TRBJ1-6 TRBV25-1 . TGTGCCAGCAGTGAGCCCCAGCTGAATTCACCCCTCCACTTT CASSEPQLNSPLHF
. TRBJ1-3 TRBV27 once TGTGCCAGCAGTTCAACAGGGTGGGGAAACACCATATATTTT CASSSTGWGNTIYF
TRBD1 TRBJ1-5 TRBV7-9 few TGTGCCAGCAGCGGGGACAGGGGCAATCAGCCCCAGCATTTT CASSGDRGNQPQHF
. TRBJ1-5 TRBV6-1 . TGTGCCAGCAGCCGGGTACAACCCCAGCATTTT CASSRVQPQHF
. TRBJ1-3 TRBV20-1 . TGCAGTGCTAGGGAGCCCGGAGGAGGCCGGGATGGAAGCACCATATATTTT CSAREPGGGRDGSTIYF
TRBD1 TRBJ1-5 TRBV27 . TGTGCCAGCAGTGCACAGGGGTTACAGAATCAGCCCCAGCATTTT CASSAQGLQNQPQHF
. TRBJ1-2 TRBV6-5 medium-sized TGTGCCAGCAGTTACTCGCAAGCCCCTTATGGCTACACCTTC CASSYSQAPYGYTF
. TRBJ2-2 TRBV5-4 . TGTGCCAGCAGCTGGGGGACTCCGAACACCGGGGAGCTGTTTTTT CASSWGTPNTGELFF
TRBD1 TRBJ1-1 TRBV30 . TGTGCCTGGAACCTGGGACAGGGTTCTACTGAAGCTTTCTTT CAWNLGQGSTEAFF
TRBD1 TRBJ2-7 TRBV5-1 . TGCGCCAGCAGGCCCGGGACAGACTCCTACGAGCAGTACTTC CASRPGTDSYEQYF
TRBD1 TRBJ2-7 TRBV20-1 medium-sized TGCAGTGCTACTCGGACAGGGGGCGACGAGCAGTACTTC CSATRTGGDEQYF
. TRBJ1-1 TRBV7-9 . TGTGCCAGCAGCCCCAGTGGGATGAACACTGAAGCTTTCTTT CASSPSGMNTEAFF
. TRBJ2-7 TRBV11-2 . TGTGCCAGCAGCACAACAGACAGATCCTACGAGCAGTACTTC CASSTTDRSYEQYF
. TRBJ1-2 TRBV28 . TGTGCCAGCAGTCCCGATGCCCACGCCCTAAGGCGAGTAGGCTATGGCTACACCTTC CASSPDAHALRRVGYGYTF
. TRBJ1-2 TRBV19 . TGTGCCAGTAGAGACCGTAATGGCTACACCTTC CASRDRNGYTF
. TRBJ1-6 TRBV2 few TGTGCCAGCAGGGACACCAGGGCCTCACCCCTCCACTTT CASRDTRASPLHF
. TRBJ1-5 TRBV20-1 . TGCAGTGCTAGCCCTAGTGTTGGGCCCCAGCATTTT CSASPSVGPQHF
. TRBJ2-3 TRBV6-1 . TGTGCCAGCAGTGAAGTCCCAGATACGCAGTATTTT CASSEVPDTQYF
. TRBJ1-4 TRBV15 . TGTGCCACCAGCAGAGATCGTAGGGGAACTAATGAAAAACTGTTTTTT CATSRDRRGTNEKLFF
TRBD1 TRBJ1-2 TRBV7-2 . TGTGCCAGCAGCGAGGGACAGACTAACTATGGCTACACCTTC CASSEGQTNYGYTF
. TRBJ1-5 TRBV6-5 few TGTGCCAGCAGTTTACAGGTGAATCAGCCCCAGCATTTT CASSLQVNQPQHF
TRBD1 TRBJ2-5 TRBV7-3 . TGTGCCAGCAGCGTATCGACCGGGACAGGGATCCAAGAGACCCAGTACTTC CASSVSTGTGIQETQYF
. TRBJ2-1 TRBV6-4 . TGTGCCAGCAGTGCGGGGACGGGCGTCTACAATGAGCAGTTCTTC CASSAGTGVYNEQFF
TRBD1 TRBJ1-6 TRBV7-8 . TGTGCCAGCAGCCCACGAGGACAGGACTATAATTCACCCCTCCACTTT CASSPRGQDYNSPLHF
TRBD1 TRBJ1-1 TRBV27 . TGTGCCAGCAGACTCGACAGGGGCCCAAGCATGAACACTGAAGCTTTCTTT CASRLDRGPSMNTEAFF
. TRBJ2-2 TRBV19 . TGTGCCACCAGAACCCGCAGGACCGGGGAGCTGTTTTTT CATRTRRTGELFF
TRBD1 TRBJ1-6 TRBV2 . TGTGCCAGCAGTGTGGACAGGGGCGCTCCTCCCCTCCACTTT CASSVDRGAPPLHF
. TRBJ2-3 TRBV20-1 . TGCAGTGCCTCCCGGCGACCCGACCAGGATACGCAGTATTTT CSASRRPDQDTQYF
. TRBJ2-7 TRBV27 medium-sized TGTGCCAGCACCCCCCGCGGTGCTGTCTACGAGCAGTACTTC CASTPRGAVYEQYF
. TRBJ2-7 TRBV20-1 . TGCAGTGCTAGACCGGCGGGATTCACTACCTACGAGCAGTACTTC CSARPAGFTTYEQYF
. TRBJ1-5 TRBV7-2 few TGTGCCAGCAGACTGGACAGCTATAGCAATCAGCCCCAGCATTTT CASRLDSYSNQPQHF
. TRBJ1-2 TRBV2 . TGTGCCAGCAGAGACAGTACGAGGGGCTACACCTTC CASRDSTRGYTF
. TRBJ1-5 TRBV7-9 few TGTGCCAGCAGCTCCGGGACAAGCAATCAGCCCCAGCATTTT CASSSGTSNQPQHF
. TRBJ1-1 TRBV27 . TGTGCCAGCAGTATACCCGGCGGGACTGAAGCTTTCTTT CASSIPGGTEAFF
TRBD1 TRBJ1-2 TRBV6-4 once TGTGCCAGCAGTGCCATGGGACAGGGGAACTATGGCTACACCTTC CASSAMGQGNYGYTF
TRBD1 TRBJ1-5 TRBV28 . TGTGCCAGCAGGATAAACAGGGGGCAAGGCAATCAGCCCCAGCATTTT CASRINRGQGNQPQHF
TRBD1 TRBJ2-7 TRBV20-1 . TGCAGTGCTAGTCCCGACAGGGGCTCCTCCGAGCAGTACTTC CSASPDRGSSEQYF
TRBD1 TRBJ2-7 TRBV7-2 large TGTGCCAGCAGCTTTAACTCAGGGACAGGCGTCGAGCAGTACTTC CASSFNSGTGVEQYF